This T cell receptor beta chain was recorded in a study of long-term antiretroviral therapy in people with HIV. Turning to the study itself: The 2015 immediate-ART recommendation came about a decade after the earliest samples.

Study-level findings and limits: Clonotypes expanded prior to ART showed repertoire dominance at all sampled time points.

Germline CDR1 reads MNHEY; CDR2 reads SMNVEV (reference sequence). V was shortened by 3 bases and J by 8 bases, with 7 bases between the two germline ends. This CDR3 contains 12 residues. An immunoSEQ assay, version v3.0, was performed at survey level. Method: immunoSEQ multiplex PCR; TCRdb's copy keeps in-frame clones and lacks some. The table has 20,000 to 25,000 clones, 70% to 85% seen once; the top ten hold about 9.1%. Notes on this clone: Antigen specificity is unknown.

The chain has TRBV27 and TRBJ2-2; the D is unclear. The clonotype originates from a middle-aged woman with HIV. The sample was unsorted PBMCs, taken 1.2 years after starting antiretroviral therapy. This chain's CDR3 is CASSFPGGELFF. The CDR3 DNA follows: TGTGCCAGCAGTTTCCCTGGGGGGGAGCTGTTTTTT.